The 9 T cell receptor beta chains below come from one sample, sequenced in a study of cytomegalovirus exposure and HLA in healthy donors. The PCR made use of 60 Vbeta and 13 Jbeta primers. Assay: immunoSEQ multiplex PCR; the TCRdb copy retains only in-frame clones and omits some. This sample has about 150,000 clones, with approximately 80% found just once. Specimen: PBMCs. The receptor set was obtained from a male donor in good health and CMV-seronegative.

V gene TRBV5-4 combines with J gene TRBJ2-3; TRBD2 agrees at 11 bases. The CDR3 has 16 residues. Germline V CDR1 and CDR2: SGHNT, YYREEE (reference sequence). With 3 bases clipped from V and 2 bases from J, the junction kept 5 bases outside the gene matches. This CDR3 reads CASSYGLAGLTDTQYF. The CDR3 DNA reads as TGTGCCAGCAGCTATGGACTAGCGGGTCTCACAGATACGCAGTATTTT. The full variable domain, in which reference TRBV5-4 and TRBJ2-3 provide the parts outside the CDR3, is ETGVTQSPTHLIKTRGQQVTLRCSSQSGHNTVSWYQQALGQGPQFIFQYYREEENGRGNFPPRFSGLQFPNYSSELNVNALELDDSALYLCASSYGLAGLTDTQYFGPGTRLTVL.

V is TRBV4-3 and J is TRBJ2-1; TRBD2 is a possible D gene (6 bases). V was pared by 1 base and J by 0 bases, with 10 bases between. This CDR3 contains 16 residues. Germline lookup yields CDR1 LGHNA and CDR2 YSLEER. The CDR3 is CASSQAEGSSYNEQFF. CDR3 DNA sequence: TGCGCCAGCAGCCAAGCGGAGGGAAGCTCCTACAATGAGCAGTTCTTC.

The chain recombines TRBV5-4 with TRBJ2-5; the match to TRBD1 covers 7 bases. Per germline, CDR1 SGHNT and CDR2 YYREEE (reference sequence). CDR3 length: 14 amino acids. Trimming took 4 bases from V and 3 from J; bases not matched to a gene: 6. The CDR3 nucleotides are TGTGCCAGCAGCCGGGGACAGAGGGAAGAGACCCAGTACTTC. As protein: CASSRGQREETQYF. Supplemented by reference TRBV5-4 and TRBJ2-5, the full variable domain reads ETGVTQSPTHLIKTRGQQVTLRCSSQSGHNTVSWYQQALGQGPQFIFQYYREEENGRGNFPPRFSGLQFPNYSSELNVNALELDDSALYLCASSRGQREETQYFGPGTRLLVL.

The chain carries TRBV11-1 and TRBJ2-3; 9 bases match TRBD2. The CDR3 spans 16 residues. Germline lookup yields CDR1 SGHAT and CDR2 FQDESV (reference sequence). With V trimmed by 5 bases and J by 2 bases, 8 bases remained unmatched. The CDR3, as DNA: TGTGCCAGCAGCATCGGGACTAGCTTACCCACAGATACGCAGTATTTT. Its protein is CASSIGTSLPTDTQYF.

V gene TRBV7-9 combines with J gene TRBJ2-3; tentative D call: TRBD1 (6 bases). Trimming took off 5 bases at V and 8 bases at J, with 17 bases between the two ends. Germline V gene lookup returns CDR1 SEHNR and CDR2 FQNEAQ (reference sequence). The CDR3 has 14 amino acids. CDR3 residues: CASSVLRGDRTQYF. CDR3 in DNA: TGTGCCAGCAGCGTCCTCAGGGGAGACCGTACGCAGTATTTT. Based on the CDR3 plus reference TRBV7-9 and TRBJ2-3, the full variable domain is DTGVSQNPRHKITKRGQNVTFRCDPISEHNRLYWYRQTLGQGPEFLTYFQNEAQLEKSRLLSDRFSAERPKGSFSTLEIQRTEQGDSAMYLCASSVLRGDRTQYFGPGTRLTVL.

V and J are TRBV29-1 and TRBJ2-1; D gene uncertain. V gave up 7 bases and J gave up 0 bases, with 7 bases separating them. CDR3 length equals 12 residues. CDR1 and CDR2 from the germline V gene are SQVTM and ANQGSEA. The DNA for the CDR3 is TGCAGCGCCGGAGTCTCCTACAATGAGCAGTTCTTC. Translation: CSAGVSYNEQFF.

The chain carries TRBV7-9 and TRBJ2-5; possibly TRBD2 for D (5 bases). V was trimmed by 2 bases and J by 1 base, leaving 8 bases between them. CDR3 length equals 14 residues. CDR1 and CDR2 (germline): SEHNR, FQNEAQ (reference sequence). CDR3 protein: CASSLQSGQETQYF. For the CDR3, the DNA is TGTGCCAGCAGCTTACAGAGCGGCCAAGAGACCCAGTACTTC.

V usage is TRBV12-5 and J usage is TRBJ2-3, with TRBD2 matching over 10 bases. Germline V gene sequence: CDR1 LGHNT, CDR2 FRNRAP. With 2 bases clipped from V and 3 bases from J, the junction kept 5 bases outside the gene matches. This CDR3 contains 16 residues. CDR3 residues: CASGLTGGLATDTQYF. Here the CDR3 DNA reads TGTGCTAGTGGTTTGACAGGGGGACTAGCGACAGATACGCAGTATTTT.

V gene TRBV29-1 combines with J gene TRBJ1-1; 7 bases match TRBD1. The CDR3 extends over 14 amino acids. V was clipped by 1 base and J by 5 bases; unmatched bases: 7. Germline CDR1 is SQVTM and CDR2 is ANQGSEA. CDR3 sequence: CSVEGRGTRTEAFF. As DNA, the CDR3 is TGCAGCGTTGAAGGCAGGGGGACGCGTACTGAAGCTTTCTTT.